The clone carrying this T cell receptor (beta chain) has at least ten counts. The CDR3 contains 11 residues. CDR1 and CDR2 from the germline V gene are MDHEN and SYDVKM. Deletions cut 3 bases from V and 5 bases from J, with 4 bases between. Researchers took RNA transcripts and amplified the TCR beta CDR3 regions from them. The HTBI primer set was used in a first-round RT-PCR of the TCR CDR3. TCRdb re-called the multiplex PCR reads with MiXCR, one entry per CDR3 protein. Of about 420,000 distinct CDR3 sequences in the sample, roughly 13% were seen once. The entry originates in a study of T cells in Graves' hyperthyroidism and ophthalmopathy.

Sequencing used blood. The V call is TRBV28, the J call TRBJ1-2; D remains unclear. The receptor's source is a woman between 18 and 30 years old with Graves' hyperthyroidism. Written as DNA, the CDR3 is TGTGCCAGCAGTTTTAAATATGGCTACACCTTC. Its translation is CASSFKYGYTF.